This T cell receptor beta chain was obtained from a study of beta chain features in type 1 diabetes (dated by TCRdb to the late 2010s). Notes on the research overall: No differences in mean age, gender distribution, total cell number or subset yield were found between patients and healthy donors. A total of roughly 110 million sorted cells were examined across all samples, and the number of cells per subset was strongly correlated with RNA yield. In the study, TCRB repertoires of sorted circulating CD4+ T cell subsets from recently diagnosed type 1 diabetes patients were compared with those of matched healthy donors. Regulatory and stem cell-like memory subsets were isolated from only 8 patients and about eight healthy donors, whereas naive and central memory subsets came from all 28 donors.

Taken from cysteine to phenylalanine, the CDR3 has 13 residues. The CDR3 DNA has 39 bases and is translated from base 1. Trimming removed 8 bases from V and 5 bases from J; the gene matches leave 8 bases unexplained. CDR1 is given as LNHNV and CDR2 as YYDKDF, both from the germline V gene (reference sequence). The entire amount of isolated RNA was reverse transcribed using the High Capacity cDNA Reverse Transcription Kit, so the sequenced TCRB transcripts were expressed ones. Naive, central memory and regulatory T cell samples underwent deep immunoSEQ sequencing, averaging roughly 3.5 million total reads per sample. Sorted cells were lysed in RLT buffer, and RNA was extracted using DNase-treated RNeasy Micro or Mini kits according to cell number. Each cell subset was processed on its own to prevent cross-contamination, while patient and healthy donor samples were processed together. The immunoSEQ multiplex PCR was used to amplify TCRB sequences from cDNA, generating 87-bp fragments that spanned the CDR3 region. Sequencing of the amplicons was done on the Illumina HiSeq platform. In the authors' own workflow: PCR bias was computationally corrected using synthetic template baselines, reads within Hamming distance 2 were collapsed, and singletons that could not be merged were discarded. By aligning reads against IMGT, V, D and J genes, CDR3 length, and insertions or deletions at six rearrangement sites were assigned. Within each subset, clonotype counts were normalized to sorted cell number, and only after that were true diversity and Gini coefficients computed with the tcR R package. The overlap coefficient, calculated on TCRB nucleotide sequences, was used to quantify repertoire sharing. TCRdb took over this immuneACCESS table, retaining in-frame rearrangements with V and J assigned. Such tables are incomplete; in checked studies, under half of the missing clones stem from an unresolved V gene, and the remainder is unexplained. The V and J calls and the clone size are those of that table, but D and trimming were determined from the DNA. For this sample there are some 220,000 clones; roughly a tenth appear just once. The top ten hold approximately 1.4% of the sample.

Beyond this particular receptor, the publication reports: At VDJ recombination sites, patients with type 1 diabetes made fewer insertions and deleted more nucleotides, a pattern implying thymic rearrangement abnormalities. Because small numbers of individuals were included in the HLA sub-analyses, any influence of HLA type on TCRB rearrangement was left unresolved. Sequencing cDNA rather than genomic DNA could over-represent highly expressing activated cells, although activation and CD3 levels did not differ between groups. Naive, central memory and regulatory TCRB repertoires appeared to be more alike among patients than among healthy donors. Shorter templates might be favored by PCR, yet because patient and control samples were amplified and corrected together, any such skew would affect both groups equally. In all four CD4+ subsets, TCRB CDR3 length was moderately but significantly shorter in type 1 diabetes patients.

Each donor gave one peripheral blood draw, approximately 120 mL on average, collected into heparinised tubes. Naive, central memory, regulatory and stem cell-like memory CD4+ T cells were sorted on a BD FACSAria II using a panel including CD45RO, CCR7, CD25, CD127, CD95 and CD27. Every sorted population had a purity above 95%. Right away, PBMCs were isolated by Lymphoprep density gradient centrifugation and were stained directly, with no culture step. So that batch effects would be minimized, each experiment stained and sorted samples in pairs, pairing one healthy donor with one patient. This clone was seen only a few times. No cognate antigen has been identified for it. Base qualities are not recorded, but no much larger clone differs from it by a single base.

This sequence originates from a man between 18 and 29 years old in good health. The specimen sequenced was central memory CD4+ T cells from blood. The chain is encoded by TRBV15 joined to TRBJ2-5, and TRBD2 aligns with 7 junction nucleotides. The sequenced DNA: TGTGCCACCTCATACCAGGGAGGGGAGACCCAGTACTTC. Translated, it reads CATSYQGGETQYF.